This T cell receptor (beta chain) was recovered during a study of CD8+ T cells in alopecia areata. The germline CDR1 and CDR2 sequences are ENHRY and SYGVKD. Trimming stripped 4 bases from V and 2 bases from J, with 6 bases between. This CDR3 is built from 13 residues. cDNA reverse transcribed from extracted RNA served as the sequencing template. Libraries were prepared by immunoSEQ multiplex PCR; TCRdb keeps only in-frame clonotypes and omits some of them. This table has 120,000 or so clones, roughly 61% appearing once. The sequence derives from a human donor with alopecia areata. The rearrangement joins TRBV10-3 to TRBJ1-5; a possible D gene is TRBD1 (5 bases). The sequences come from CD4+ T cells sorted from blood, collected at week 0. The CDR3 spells CAISAGGNQPQHF. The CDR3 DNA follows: TGTGCCATCAGTGCGGGGGGCAATCAGCCCCAGCATTTT.